Listed here are 19 T cell receptor beta chains from one sample, sequenced in a study of blood T cells in healthy people across ages. Through a sample-barcoded 5' primer and a J-beta primer mix, a second PCR was run for roughly 6 to 11 cycles. TCRdb independently ran MiXCR on the 5' RACE reads; one entry per CDR3 protein. The sample gives fewer than 750,000 distinct CDR3 sequences, around 48% of which show up once; approximately 25% is in the top ten. The sample taken for sequencing was blood. All receptors derive from an elderly man in good health.

V usage is TRBV9 and J usage is TRBJ2-5; D not certain. The CDR3 is made up of 14 amino acids. The V and J ends lost 0 bases and 5 bases respectively, with 11 bases between them. CDR1 and CDR2 (germline): SGDLS, YYNGEE. CDR3 bases: TGTGCCAGCAGCGTAGGGCAGAACTTGGAGACCCAGTACTTC. It yields the protein CASSVGQNLETQYF.

The V and J genes are TRBV28 and TRBJ2-7; D is unresolved. Trimming removed 1 base from V and 0 bases from J, with 7 bases in between. This CDR3 has 14 amino acids. CDR1 and CDR2 (germline): MDHEN, SYDVKM. The DNA for the CDR3 is TGTGCCAGCAGTTTATTCCAGGTCTCCTACGAGCAGTACTTC. This encodes CASSLFQVSYEQYF.

This clonotype was seen only a few times. This sequence joins TRBV4-3 and TRBJ1-6; D not resolved. V dropped 0 bases and J dropped 7 bases, with 10 bases sitting between them. CDR3 length: 15 amino acids. Germline CDR1 is LGHNA and CDR2 is YSLEER. In DNA form, the CDR3 reads TGCGCCAGCAGCCAAGACGTCGGAGGGAATTCACCCCTCCACTTT. Translation: CASSQDVGGNSPLHF.

This clonotype has a handful of counts. This rearrangement joins TRBV3-1 to TRBJ2-3, with 7 positions matching TRBD2. The germline V gene has CDR1 LGHDT and CDR2 YNNKEL (reference sequence). V shed 2 bases and J 6 bases; nucleotides not matched to a gene: 2. CDR3 size: 13 residues. CDR3 in amino acids: CASSQWGGDTQYF. CDR3 nucleotide sequence: TGTGCCAGCAGCCAATGGGGAGGGGATACGCAGTATTTT.

The V and J genes are TRBV7-2 and TRBJ2-3; 8 bases map to TRBD2. V shed 5 bases and J 1 base; nucleotides not matched to a gene: 5. Germline V gene sequence: CDR1 SGHTA, CDR2 FQGNSA. This CDR3 region has 15 residues. This CDR3 is CASSPAGLGTDTQYF. CDR3 DNA: TGTGCCAGCAGCCCCGCGGGACTAGGCACAGATACGCAGTATTTT.

This clonotype was seen a handful of times. The chain couples TRBV5-1 to TRBJ2-1; no clear D gene. Looked up from germline, CDR1 is SGHRS and CDR2 is YFSETQ. The CDR3 loop spans 12 amino acids. Trimming stripped 0 bases from V and 8 bases from J, with 6 bases between. CDR3 bases: TGCGCCAGCAGCTTGGAGTCCTATGAGCAGTTCTTC. Translating it yields CASSLESYEQFF.

The table lists this clonotype with a few counts. This rearrangement joins TRBV2 to TRBJ2-3; D remains ambiguous. Germline CDR1 is SNHLY and CDR2 is FYNNEI. V was clipped by 7 bases and J by 2 bases, with 19 bases between them. The length of the CDR3 is 16 residues. Here the CDR3 DNA reads TGTGCCAGCAAATGGCAGACCCAAGCTTCCACAGATACGCAGTATTTT. Translating it yields CASKWQTQASTDTQYF.

The V call is TRBV27, the J call TRBJ2-2, with D maybe TRBD2 (6 bases). Between the trimmed V and J ends, which lost 2 bases and 6 bases, there was a span of 7 bases. The CDR3 is 13 residues long. Germline V gene lookup returns CDR1 MNHEY and CDR2 SMNVEV (reference sequence). CDR3 DNA sequence: TGTGCCAGCAGTTTAGGGAGGTCCGGGGAGCTGTTTTTT. Its translation: CASSLGRSGELFF.

To note about this clonotype: A read error may be the cause here, since a much bigger clone is one base away. This rearrangement joins TRBV20-1 to TRBJ2-1; 7 nucleotides agree with TRBD2. The germline CDR1 and CDR2 sequences are DFQATT and SNEGSKA (reference sequence). J was trimmed by 8 bases and V by 1 base; bases with no gene match: 11. This CDR3 spans 15 amino acids. The CDR3 DNA reads as TGCAGTGCTAGAGTGATGGGGAGGGGAGAGGATGAGCAGTTCTTC. Protein product: CSARVMGRGEDEQFF.

V gene TRBV6-2 or TRBV6-3 combines with J gene TRBJ2-3; TRBD1 agrees at 10 bases. Germline-derived CDR1 and CDR2 are MNHEY and SVGEGT. V dropped 6 bases and J dropped 5; count of bases not matched to a gene: 11. The CDR3 contains 16 residues. CDR3 protein: CASRTNDRGPLDTQYF. The CDR3 nucleotides read TGTGCCAGCAGGACGAACGACAGGGGGCCTCTAGATACGCAGTATTTT.

The V call is TRBV6-6, the J call TRBJ1-2; D remains ambiguous. Germline CDR1 is MNHNY and CDR2 is SVGAGI (reference sequence). CDR3 length equals 14 residues. The V and J ends lost 0 bases and 3 bases respectively, with 8 bases between them. CDR3 sequence reads: CASSYSIADYGYTF. Here the CDR3 DNA reads TGTGCCAGCAGTTACTCGATTGCGGACTATGGCTACACCTTC.

The gene calls are TRBV7-2 and TRBJ2-7, with TRBD2 matching over 7 bases. The J segment lost 0 bases and the V segment lost 6 bases, leaving 8 bases of the junction unmatched. The germline gives CDR1 SGHTA, CDR2 FQGNSA. This CDR3 contains 15 residues. CDR3 sequence (DNA): TGTGCCAGCAGACTCAGGGACTACCTCTCCTACGAGCAGTACTTC. Amino acids: CASRLRDYLSYEQYF.

This clonotype has more than one count but fewer than ten. The rearrangement joins TRBV20-1 to TRBJ2-3; TRBD2 matches 7 bases. This CDR3 has 14 amino acids. V lost 5 bases and J lost 4; bases outside the gene matches: 9. The germline gives CDR1 DFQATT, CDR2 SNEGSKA (reference sequence). In DNA, the CDR3 is TGCAGTGCTCCCAACCGGGAGGAGTCAGATACGCAGTATTTT. Protein sequence: CSAPNREESDTQYF.

The chain links TRBV20-1 to TRBJ1-2; D is undetermined. CDR3 length equals 14 residues. The V end lost 1 base, the J end lost 8 bases, and 17 bases lay between the germline ends. Germline values: CDR1 DFQATT, CDR2 SNEGSKA (reference sequence). As DNA, the CDR3 is TGCAGTGCTAGAGTGGTAGGTGGCGCCGAAGGCTACACCTTC. This codes for CSARVVGGAEGYTF.

This rearrangement joins TRBV20-1 to TRBJ2-5, with 9 bases matching TRBD2. J was trimmed by 0 bases and V by 3 bases; bases with no gene match: 2. The germline V gene has CDR1 DFQATT and CDR2 SNEGSKA (reference sequence). The CDR3 is 14 amino acids. CDR3 nucleotide sequence: TGCAGTGCTAGCAGCGGGGGGAACCAAGAGACCCAGTACTTC. Translating it yields CSASSGGNQETQYF.

This clonotype was observed a handful of times. This sequence joins TRBV7-9 and TRBJ2-5; the match to TRBD2 covers 8 bases. Trimming at V came to 4 bases and at J to 5 bases, leaving 12 bases not matched to a gene. The CDR3 has 16 residues. The V gene's germline CDR1 is SEHNR and CDR2 FQNEAQ (reference sequence). The DNA of the CDR3 is TGTGCCAGCAGCTGGCTCGGGACTAGTCCAACGGAGACCCAGTACTTC. This encodes CASSWLGTSPTETQYF.

This chain uses TRBV28 with TRBJ2-7; D possibly uses TRBD1 or TRBD2 (6 bases each). CDR3 length: 14 amino acids. CDR1 is MDHEN and CDR2 is SYDVKM in the germline V gene. The V end lost 8 bases, the J end lost 2 bases, and 16 bases lay between the germline ends. Here the CDR3 DNA reads TGTGCCAGCCGGAGGGACACAGCCACCTACGAGCAGTACTTC. Translated, it gives CASRRDTATYEQYF.

The chain has TRBV20-1 and TRBJ2-4, with D possibly TRBD2 on 6 matching bases. The DNA end is a closer match to TRBJ2-5, so the J assignment may be wrong. The CDR3 length is 15 residues. CDR1 is DFQATT and CDR2 is SNEGSKA in the germline V gene (reference sequence). CDR3 coding DNA: TGCAGTGCTTCAACTAGCCTCCCACCCCAAGAGACCCAGTACTTC. It is translated as CSASTSLPPQETQYF.

The chain carries TRBV9 and TRBJ2-3; D uncertain. The CDR3 runs to 12 residues. Germline CDR1 reads SGDLS; CDR2 reads YYNGEE. The V gene lost 4 bases and the J gene lost 4 bases, with 7 bases spanning the gap. As DNA, the CDR3 is TGTGCCAGCAGCCCCCAGCCAGATACGCAGTATTTT. The encoded protein is CASSPQPDTQYF.